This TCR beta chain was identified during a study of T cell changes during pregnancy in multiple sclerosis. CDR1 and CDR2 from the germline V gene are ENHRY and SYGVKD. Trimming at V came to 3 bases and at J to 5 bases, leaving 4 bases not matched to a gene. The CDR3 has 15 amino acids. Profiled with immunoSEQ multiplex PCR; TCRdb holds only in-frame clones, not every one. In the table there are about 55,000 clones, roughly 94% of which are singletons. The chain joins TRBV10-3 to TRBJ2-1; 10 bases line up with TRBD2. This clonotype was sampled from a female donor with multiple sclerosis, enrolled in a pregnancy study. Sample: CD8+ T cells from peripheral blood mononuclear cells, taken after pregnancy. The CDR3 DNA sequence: TGTGCCATCAGTGAAGGACTAGCGGCGAACAATGAGCAGTTCTTC. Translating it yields CAISEGLAANNEQFF.